The 27 T cell receptor beta chains reported below all come from one sample, sequenced in a study of blood T cells in healthy people across ages. Next came a second PCR, run for roughly 7 to 12 cycles, which used a sample-barcoded 5' primer along with a J-beta primer mix. MiXCR, run by TCRdb on the 5' RACE reads, gives a single entry per CDR3 protein. Counted here are 850,000 to 1,000,000 distinct CDR3 sequences, roughly half occurring once; the ten biggest clones make up over 20%. The sample comprised blood. These receptors all come from an older woman in good health.

This CDR3 reads CATSRRGTGNYEQYF. For the CDR3, the DNA is TGTGCCACCAGCAGGAGGGGGACAGGGAACTACGAGCAGTACTTC. The chain joins TRBV15 to TRBJ2-7, with 9 bases that match TRBD1. V lost 3 bases, J lost 3 bases, and 6 bases stayed unmatched. The CDR3 has 15 amino acids. Germline CDR1 reads LNHNV; CDR2 reads YYDKDF (reference sequence).

This chain connects TRBV27 to TRBJ2-1, with TRBD2 identical over 7 bases. The V segment lost 9 bases and the J segment 3 bases; nucleotides outside the gene matches: 14. CDR1 MNHEY and CDR2 SMNVEV come from the germline V gene (reference sequence). This CDR3 has 16 amino acids. The CDR3 region has the DNA TGTGCCAGTAGGCGGACACCTAGCGGAAACTACAATGAGCAGTTCTTC. Translated: CASRRTPSGNYNEQFF.

This chain uses TRBV29-1 with TRBJ2-7, with 7 bases matching TRBD1. The end of the DNA is better explained by TRBJ2-4, so the J call may be wrong. CDR1 and CDR2 (germline): SQVTM, ANQGSEA. The CDR3 length is 13 residues. The DNA for the CDR3 is TGCAGCGCCGTTGGGACAGCCCCAGACATTCAGTACTTC. Translating gives CSAVGTAPDIQYF.

This clonotype has ten or more counts. The chain joins TRBV5-5 to TRBJ2-7; D not certain. This CDR3 is 13 amino acids long. The germline V gene encodes CDR1 SGHKS and CDR2 YYEKEE (reference sequence). Trimming removed 2 bases at V and 5 bases at J, with 11 bases between. CDR3 bases: TGTGCCAGCAGCTTTCCGGGCATGGACGAGCAGTACTTC. It specifies CASSFPGMDEQYF.

This rearrangement joins TRBV7-9 to TRBJ2-7, with unresolved D. Trimming pared 1 base from V and 2 bases from J, leaving 21 bases between. This CDR3 region has 18 residues. Germline CDR1 and CDR2: SEHNR and FQNEAQ (reference sequence). The CDR3 nucleotides read TGTGCCAGCAGCTTAGGTTTCGAGCCCCGGTGGGCCGCCTACGAGCAGTACTTC. Its protein is CASSLGFEPRWAAYEQYF. The full variable domain, in which reference TRBV7-9 and TRBJ2-7 provide the parts outside the CDR3, is DTGVSQNPRHKITKRGQNVTFRCDPISEHNRLYWYRQTLGQGPEFLTYFQNEAQLEKSRLLSDRFSAERPKGSFSTLEIQRTEQGDSAMYLCASSLGFEPRWAAYEQYFGPGTRLTVT.

This clonotype was seen just once. The chain joins TRBV4-2 to TRBJ1-4, with 8 bases fitting TRBD1. The length of the CDR3 is 15 residues. V trimming: 1 base; J trimming: 8 bases; junction bases outside the gene matches: 6. From germline, CDR1 is LGHNA and CDR2 YNFKEQ. The CDR3 sequence: CASSQGDRTEEKLFF. CDR3 in DNA: TGTGCCAGCAGCCAAGGGGACAGGACCGAGGAAAAACTGTTTTTT.

This clonotype was counted only a few times. Compared with germline, one end of the junction differs, possibly owing to a read error. V usage is TRBV5-1 and J usage is TRBJ2-5; TRBD1 might be the D (5 bases). This CDR3 comprises 16 residues. Germline V gene lookup returns CDR1 SGHRS and CDR2 YFSETQ. CDR3 amino acids: CASSLDGDSSYNEQYF. The CDR3 coding sequence is TGCGCCAGTAGCTTGGATGGCGACAGCTCCTACAATGAGCAGTACTTC.

The chain recombines TRBV12-3 or TRBV12-4 with TRBJ1-2; weak D call: TRBD1 (6 bases). The CDR3 totals 14 residues. Trimming took 7 bases from V and 0 from J, leaving 12 bases between them. CDR3 sequence (DNA): TGTGCCAGCAAGCTGACAGGTTCTAACTATGGCTACACCTTC. Amino acids: CASKLTGSNYGYTF.

This sequence joins TRBV3-1 and TRBJ2-3, with 14 bases that match TRBD2. CDR1 is LGHDT, CDR2 YNNKEL, per germline (reference sequence). The CDR3 is 17 amino acids. V shed 5 bases, J shed 5 bases, and the junction held 9 bases outside the gene matches. The CDR3 DNA reads as TGTGCCAGCAGCTTACTGGGACTAGCGGGAGAGAAAGATACGCAGTATTTT. This translates into CASSLLGLAGEKDTQYF.

This chain connects TRBV20-1 to TRBJ2-7; 11 nucleotides align to TRBD1. Germline trimming cut 5 bases from V and 6 bases from J; bases unmatched to any gene: 12. There are 15 residues in the CDR3. Germline loops: CDR1 DFQATT, CDR2 SNEGSKA (reference sequence). CDR3 loop: CSAGQGARARGEQYF. The DNA of the CDR3 is TGCAGTGCTGGACAGGGGGCGCGTGCAAGGGGCGAGCAGTACTTC.

This chain links TRBV20-1 with TRBJ2-1; tentatively, D is TRBD1 or TRBD2 (5 bases each). The CDR3 covers 12 residues. Germline V gene sequence: CDR1 DFQATT, CDR2 SNEGSKA (reference sequence). The V end lost 3 bases, the J end lost 9 bases, and 12 bases lay between the germline ends. The CDR3 sequence: CSARLQAGEQFF. The CDR3 region has the DNA TGCAGTGCTAGGCTACAGGCGGGTGAGCAGTTCTTC.

The chain recombines TRBV5-6 with TRBJ1-2; possibly TRBD1 for D (5 bases). V dropped 0 bases and J dropped 6 bases, with 12 bases sitting between them. This CDR3 spans 14 amino acids. Germline V gene sequence: CDR1 SGHDT, CDR2 YYEEEE. The CDR3 protein is CASSLGGRPHGYTF. For the CDR3, the DNA is TGTGCCAGCAGCTTGGGGGGACGACCCCATGGCTACACCTTC.

This sequence joins TRBV2 and TRBJ2-7, with D possibly TRBD1 on 6 matching bases. V shed 5 bases and J shed 6 bases, with 14 bases lying between them. This CDR3 contains 13 residues. The V gene's germline CDR1 is SNHLY and CDR2 FYNNEI. CDR3 loop: CASSYIRGGEQYF. Written as DNA, the CDR3 is TGTGCCAGCAGTTACATAAGAGGGGGCGAGCAGTACTTC.

Only one count was recorded for this clonotype. CDR3 coding DNA: TGTGCCAGCAGTTACTCGTGGGTTAGTAATGAAAAACTGTTTTTT. The encoded protein is CASSYSWVSNEKLFF. The V and J genes are TRBV6-6 and TRBJ1-4; the D is unclear. The V end lost 0 bases, the J end lost 4 bases, and 9 bases lay between the germline ends. Germline V gene sequence: CDR1 MNHNY, CDR2 SVGAGI (reference sequence). The CDR3 consists of 15 residues.

There are a few counts of this clonotype. This sequence joins TRBV20-1 and TRBJ1-5; tentatively, D is TRBD1 (5 bases). Trimming removed 6 bases at V and 3 bases at J, with 18 bases between. Germline CDR1 and CDR2: DFQATT and SNEGSKA (reference sequence). The CDR3 spans 15 residues. CDR3 nucleotides: TGCAGTGCCCATAAGGGGAGGGGCGACAATCAGCCCCAGCATTTT. It encodes CSAHKGRGDNQPQHF.

In its sample, this clonotype was seen many times. The chain has TRBV29-1 and TRBJ2-7; D might be TRBD2 (5 bases). The V and J ends lost 6 bases and 3 bases respectively, with 18 bases between them. CDR3 length: 14 amino acids. The germline CDR1 and CDR2 sequences are SQVTM and ANQGSEA. CDR3 in amino acids: CSVASPRGNYEQYF. As DNA, the CDR3 is TGCAGCGTCGCCTCCCCCCGGGGTAACTACGAGCAGTACTTC.

A note on this clonotype: Compared with germline, one end of the junction differs, possibly owing to a read error. This sequence joins TRBV6-2 or TRBV6-3 and TRBJ2-2, with 12 bases aligning to TRBD2. The CDR3 extends over 18 amino acids. Looked up from germline, CDR1 is MNHEY and CDR2 is SVGEGT. In DNA, the CDR3 is TGCGCCAGCAAAACCGACAGGACTAGCGGGACACACGGCGGGGAGCTGTTTTTT. Translated: CASKTDRTSGTHGGELFF.

CDR3 sequence reads: CASSQVGKYNEQFF. For the CDR3, the DNA is TGTGCCAGCAGCCAAGTGGGAAAATACAATGAGCAGTTCTTC. This chain joins TRBV3-1 and TRBJ2-1; D unresolved. The V end lost 1 base, the J end lost 4 bases, and 8 bases lay between the germline ends. This CDR3 has 14 residues. The germline CDR1 and CDR2 sequences are LGHDT and YNNKEL (reference sequence).

On this clonotype itself: A much larger clone lies a single base off, so this may be a read error. The chain recombines TRBV7-2 with TRBJ2-6; the D gene is possibly TRBD1 (5 bases). The CDR3 sequence is 16 residues long. Germline V CDR1 and CDR2: SGHTA, FQGNSA. This CDR3 reads CASSLVRSSGADVLTF. The CDR3 DNA follows: TGTGCCAGCAGCTTAGTCAGGTCCTCTGGGGCCGACGTCCTGACTTTC.

This clonotype was seen only a few times. In DNA form, the CDR3 reads TGTGCCAGTAAGGCCCGGGTCCAAGAGACCCAGTACTTC. Residues: CASKARVQETQYF. V is TRBV3-1 and J is TRBJ2-5; D gene unclear. This CDR3 is built from 13 residues. V was shortened by 9 bases and J by 1 base, with 12 bases between the two germline ends. Per germline, CDR1 LGHDT and CDR2 YNNKEL (reference sequence).

The chain couples TRBV7-9 to TRBJ2-7; TRBD1 is a possible D gene (6 bases). The CDR3 covers 16 residues. With 2 bases removed from V and 2 bases from J, the gap between germline ends came to 16 bases. CDR1 and CDR2 (germline): SEHNR, FQNEAQ (reference sequence). In nucleotides, the CDR3 is TGTGCCAGCAGCTTAAGTTGGGGGCCGAACCCCTACGAGCAGTACTTC. It encodes CASSLSWGPNPYEQYF. Complete variable domain (other parts from reference TRBV7-9 and TRBJ2-7): DTGVSQNPRHKITKRGQNVTFRCDPISEHNRLYWYRQTLGQGPEFLTYFQNEAQLEKSRLLSDRFSAERPKGSFSTLEIQRTEQGDSAMYLCASSLSWGPNPYEQYFGPGTRLTVT.

The chain couples TRBV6-5 to TRBJ2-7; tentatively, D is TRBD1 or TRBD2 (5 bases each). CDR3 length: 14 amino acids. Deletions cut 3 bases from V and 7 bases from J, with 16 bases between. Per the germline V gene, CDR1 is MNHEY and CDR2 is SVGAGI. The CDR3 region has the DNA TGTGCCAGCAGTTATTTCGCAGGGCCGGGGGAGCAGTACTTC. It yields the protein CASSYFAGPGEQYF.

This sequence joins TRBV15 and TRBJ2-2; weak D call: TRBD2 (5 bases). CDR3 length: 13 residues. Germline-derived CDR1 and CDR2 are LNHNV and YYDKDF (reference sequence). Trimming stripped 4 bases from V and 7 bases from J, with 10 bases between. The CDR3 sequence is CATSTLGLGELFF. The CDR3 DNA reads as TGTGCCACCAGCACCCTTGGACTCGGGGAGCTGTTTTTT.

The chain is built from TRBV7-9 and TRBJ1-2; D may be TRBD1 (5 bases). V was clipped by 3 bases and J by 7 bases, with 15 bases between them. The CDR3 consists of 14 residues. Germline V gives CDR1 SEHNR, CDR2 FQNEAQ (reference sequence). CDR3 sequence reads: CASSLSREAFGYTF. Here the CDR3 DNA reads TGTGCCAGCAGCTTGTCCAGGGAGGCTTTTGGCTACACCTTC.

This chain connects TRBV27 to TRBJ2-3, with TRBD1 matching over 9 bases. The junction had 9 bases not matched to a gene; V was cut back by 5 bases and J by 0 bases. In germline, CDR1 is MNHEY, CDR2 SMNVEV (reference sequence). This CDR3 is built from 17 residues. CDR3: CASSRRTGEFSTDTQYF. The CDR3, as DNA: TGTGCCAGCAGTCGAAGGACAGGGGAGTTTAGCACAGATACGCAGTATTTT.

The chain combines TRBV14 with TRBJ2-3, with D uncertain. Germline V gene data show CDR1 as SGHDN and CDR2 as FVKESK. CDR3 length: 15 amino acids. V lost 0 bases to trimming and J lost 2 bases, with 9 bases between them. The CDR3 spells CASSQDRHSTDTQYF. In DNA form, the CDR3 reads TGTGCCAGCAGCCAAGACCGCCATTCCACAGATACGCAGTATTTT.

The chain has TRBV11-2 and TRBJ2-7, with D possibly matching TRBD2 (5 bases). The J call may not be correct, given that the DNA end is closer to TRBJ2-5. Germline CDR1 SGHAT, CDR2 FQNNGV. This CDR3 is 16 amino acids long. The CDR3 sequence is CASSLRRPTLGETQYF. CDR3 bases: TGTGCCAGCAGCTTAAGGAGGCCGACCCTGGGGGAGACCCAGTACTTC.